Listed below are T cell receptor beta chains from one sample, sequenced in a study of shared clonotypes between healthy human individuals. Generated by immunoSEQ multiplex PCR, the TCRdb table keeps only in-frame clones and is missing some. Among 1.5 million to 2.5 million clones listed, approximately 94% were seen once. Sequencing input: naive CD8+ T cells sorted from blood. The receptors come from a man aged 18 to 30 in good health. The CDR3 runs from the conserved cysteine through the conserved F or W. Fields, in order: CDR3 protein, V gene, J gene.

CASSLAQGSGEQYF	TRBV27	TRBJ2-7
CASSATSGGYNEQFF	TRBV6-5	TRBJ2-1
CASSLLAGSSYEQYF	TRBV14	TRBJ2-7
CASSEMTGFSYNEQFF	TRBV5-4	TRBJ2-1
CASSLEDGAGSYEQYF	TRBV5-1	TRBJ2-7
CASSMGQPYEQYF	TRBV19	TRBJ2-7
CASSLDESYEQYF	TRBV5-1	TRBJ2-7
CASSLGTGMTKNIQYF	TRBV11-2	TRBJ2-4
CASSMDRAYEQYF	TRBV14	TRBJ2-7
CASSPVDPSSYNEQFF	TRBV7-9	TRBJ2-1
CASSPIGGVGDTQYF	TRBV13	TRBJ2-3
CASSLVEYGQEDF	TRBV5-4	TRBJ1-6
CATSRGGAVEAFF	TRBV15	TRBJ1-1
CASSEGVHLYQETQYF	TRBV6-1	TRBJ2-5
CASRGLAESTDTQYF	TRBV10-2	TRBJ2-3
CSVELADWPGELFF	TRBV29-1	TRBJ2-2
CASSLEGQGKEQYF	TRBV7-9	TRBJ2-7
CASSFFSANEKLFF	TRBV28	TRBJ1-4
CASSESKSSPLHF	TRBV6-4	TRBJ1-6
CASGEGQFSYEQYF	TRBV6-1	TRBJ2-7
CASSSGQAAFF	TRBV7-9	TRBJ1-1
CASSPGQSTSSYEQYF	TRBV14	TRBJ2-7
CASSAGPTGELFF	TRBV9	TRBJ2-2
CASSIRRPNTEAFF	TRBV19	TRBJ1-1
CASSPNAGSPDIAKNIQYF	TRBV7-8	TRBJ2-4
CASSFRPTDTQYF	TRBV27	TRBJ2-3
CASSLGAGYSYEQYF	TRBV27	TRBJ2-7
CASSLAGGEQFF	TRBV7-9	TRBJ2-1
CASSLGGQPQHF	TRBV13	TRBJ1-5
CASSPDGVNQPQHF	TRBV18	TRBJ1-5
CASPRVTVPQPQHF	TRBV7-3	TRBJ1-5
CASSVSEALYGYTF	TRBV7-9	TRBJ1-2
CASLNTHAMNTEAFF	TRBV15	TRBJ1-1
CASSVLSRVDEQYF	TRBV27	TRBJ2-7
CASSLDGGTGTNNEQFF	TRBV5-1	TRBJ2-1
CASSQDRAGYEQYF	TRBV4-3	.
CASSTGTGPEQYF	TRBV2	TRBJ2-7